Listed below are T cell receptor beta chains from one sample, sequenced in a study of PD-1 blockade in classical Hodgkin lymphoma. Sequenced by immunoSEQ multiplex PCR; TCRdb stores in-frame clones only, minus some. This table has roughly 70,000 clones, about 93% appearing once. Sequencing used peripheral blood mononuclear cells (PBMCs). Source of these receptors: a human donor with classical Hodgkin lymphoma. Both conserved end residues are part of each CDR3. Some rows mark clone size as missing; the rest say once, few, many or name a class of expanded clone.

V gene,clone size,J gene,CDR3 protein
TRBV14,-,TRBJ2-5,CASSQSRGIRGETQYF
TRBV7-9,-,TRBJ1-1,CASSLDSATEAFF
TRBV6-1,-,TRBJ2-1,CASRGLFSNEQFF
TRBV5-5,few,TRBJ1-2,CASSLDQARPNYGYTF
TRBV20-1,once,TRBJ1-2,CSASSPNGYTF
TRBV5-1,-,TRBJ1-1,CASSLAGSVEAFF
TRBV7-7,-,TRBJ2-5,CASSFGGQETQYF
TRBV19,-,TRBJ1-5,CASSITGPGGNQPQHF
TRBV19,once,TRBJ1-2,CASSMAGVESNYGYTF
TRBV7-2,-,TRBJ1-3,CASSLGEGKPGNTIYF
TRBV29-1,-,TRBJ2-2,CSVGGTVANTGELFF
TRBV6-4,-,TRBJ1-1,CASSDPGRSTEAFF
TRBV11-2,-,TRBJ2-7,CASSFLGTRQTTPPEQYF
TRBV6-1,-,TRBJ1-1,CAGARGNTEAFF
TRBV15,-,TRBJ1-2,CATSRGRHYGYTF
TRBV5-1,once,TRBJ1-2,CASSLSDLGGYTF
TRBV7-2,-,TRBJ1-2,CASSLASTANYGYTF
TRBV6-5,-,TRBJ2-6,CASTLRGTGANVLTF
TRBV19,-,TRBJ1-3,CASIGHRGQKGNLSGNTIYF
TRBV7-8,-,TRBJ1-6,CASSLGSWTGNDSPLHF
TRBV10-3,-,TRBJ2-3,CAISEASPDTQYF
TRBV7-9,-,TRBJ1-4,CASSLMMNEKLFF
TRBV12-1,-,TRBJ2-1,CASSFDIREKWGQVTYNEQFF
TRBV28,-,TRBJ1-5,CASSPAGGHVQPQHF
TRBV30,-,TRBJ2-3,CAWSVGTGTADTQYF
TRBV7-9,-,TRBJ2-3,CASSRPETDTQYF
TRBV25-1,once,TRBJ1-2,CASSHRADGYTF
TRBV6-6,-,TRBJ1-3,CASSFGRGVSGNTIYF
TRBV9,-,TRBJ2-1,CASSVASLPYNEQFF